This T cell receptor beta chain was recovered during a study of CD8+ T cells in alopecia areata. In the study overall: Twice daily, treated patients received 5 to 10 mg of oral tofacitinib.

V was clipped by 0 bases and J by 9 bases; unmatched bases: 8. Germline V gene lookup returns CDR1 SGHNT and CDR2 YYREEE (reference sequence). The CDR3 runs to 15 residues. General observations from the study: An increase in clonality over normal scalp was evident in lesional scalp, especially alopecia totalis/universalis. Compared with mice, patients displayed less clear TCR sharing, possibly for HLA-related reasons.

Details on this clone: Its antigen is still unknown.

Reverse transcribed after extraction, RNA yielded cDNA as the sequencing template. Produced via immunoSEQ multiplex PCR; TCRdb's table is partial and in-frame only. The table shows 150,000 to 250,000 clones, with 58% occurring only once. Treatment reported: oral pan-JAK inhibitor, 5-10 mg twice daily. The clonotype was recovered from a human donor with alopecia areata. The rearrangement uses TRBV5-4 and TRBJ2-1, with 8 nucleotides matching TRBD2. The sequenced sample was CD4+ T cells sorted from blood, obtained at week 24, from a patient treated with tofacitinib. The CDR3 loop reads CASSLESGGASEQFF. CDR3 sequence (DNA): TGTGCCAGCAGCTTGGAAAGCGGGGGCGCGTCTGAGCAGTTCTTC.